The present TCR beta chain was sequenced within a study of identical twins. General observations from the study: The same donors were not followed; conclusions instead depended on cross-sectional statistical analysis. With monozygotic twins, out-of-frame TCR alpha sharing exceeded what models estimated.

TCRdb reprocessed the 5' RACE reads with MiXCR, giving one entry per CDR3 protein. The table lists a few hundred thousand distinct CDR3 sequences, approximately 10% of them singletons, with more than 8% in the top ten. This clonotype was counted only a few times. Its antigen is unidentified. This sequence originates from a woman between 50 and 59 years old in good health. Sequenced sample: naive T cells sorted from blood.

CDR3 nucleotides: TGTGCCAGCAGCTTAATTGTTAGCGGGAGAGTAAGCTCCTACAATGAGCAGTTCTTC. It encodes CASSLIVSGRVSSYNEQFF. The gene calls are TRBV11-3 and TRBJ2-1; 9 nucleotides align to TRBD2. The V gene end was trimmed by 2 bases and the J gene end by 0 bases; junction bases not matched to a gene: 11. CDR3 size: 19 residues. Germline V CDR1 and CDR2: SGHNT, YENEEA.